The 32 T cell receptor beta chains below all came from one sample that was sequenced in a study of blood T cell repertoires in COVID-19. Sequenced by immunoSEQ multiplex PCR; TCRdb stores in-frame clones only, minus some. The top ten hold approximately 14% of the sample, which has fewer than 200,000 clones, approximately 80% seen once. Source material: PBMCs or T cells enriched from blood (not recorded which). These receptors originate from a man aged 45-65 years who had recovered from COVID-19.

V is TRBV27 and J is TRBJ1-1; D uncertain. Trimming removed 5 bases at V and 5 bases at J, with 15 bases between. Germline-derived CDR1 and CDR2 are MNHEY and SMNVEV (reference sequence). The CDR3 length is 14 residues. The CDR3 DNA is TGTGCCAGCAGTCCCCGGTTCACAGCAACTGAAGCTTTCTTT. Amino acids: CASSPRFTATEAFF.

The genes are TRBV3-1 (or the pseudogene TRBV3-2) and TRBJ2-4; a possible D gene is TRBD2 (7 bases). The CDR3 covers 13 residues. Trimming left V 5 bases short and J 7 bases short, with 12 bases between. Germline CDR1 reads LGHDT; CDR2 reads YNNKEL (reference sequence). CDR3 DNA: TGTGCCAGCAGCTTTGGGGGGGCCAACATTCAGTACTTC. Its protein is CASSFGGANIQYF.

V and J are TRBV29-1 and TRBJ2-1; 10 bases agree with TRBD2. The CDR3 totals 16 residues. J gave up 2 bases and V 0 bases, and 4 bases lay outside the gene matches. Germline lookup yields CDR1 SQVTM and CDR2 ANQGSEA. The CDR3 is CSVEDLSGGAYNEQFF. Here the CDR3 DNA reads TGCAGCGTTGAAGATCTGAGCGGGGGGGCCTACAATGAGCAGTTCTTC.

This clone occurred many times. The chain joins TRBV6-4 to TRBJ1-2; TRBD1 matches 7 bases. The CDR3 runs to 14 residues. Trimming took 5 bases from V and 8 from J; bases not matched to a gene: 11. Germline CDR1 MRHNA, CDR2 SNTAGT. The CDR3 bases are TGTGCCAGCAGTCCCACCGGGACAGCTATGGGCTACACCTTC. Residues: CASSPTGTAMGYTF.

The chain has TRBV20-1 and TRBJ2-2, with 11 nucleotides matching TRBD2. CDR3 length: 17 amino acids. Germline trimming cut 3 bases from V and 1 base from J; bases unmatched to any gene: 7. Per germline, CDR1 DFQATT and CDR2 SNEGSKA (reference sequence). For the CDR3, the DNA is TGCAGTGCTAGTCGGCTAGCGGGGGGCCGGAACACCGGGGAGCTGTTTTTT. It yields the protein CSASRLAGGRNTGELFF.

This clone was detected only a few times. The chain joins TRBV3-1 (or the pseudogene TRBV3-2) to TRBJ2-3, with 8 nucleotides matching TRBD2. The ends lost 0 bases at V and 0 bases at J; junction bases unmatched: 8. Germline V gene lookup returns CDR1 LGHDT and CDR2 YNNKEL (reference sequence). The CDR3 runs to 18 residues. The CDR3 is CASSQDPLLAESTDTQYF. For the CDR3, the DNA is TGTGCCAGCAGCCAAGACCCTTTACTAGCGGAGAGCACAGATACGCAGTATTTT.

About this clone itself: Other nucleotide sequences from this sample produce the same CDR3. The CDR3 bases are TGTGCCAGCAGTCGGACTAGCGGGGGCACAGATACGCAGTATTTT. It specifies CASSRTSGGTDTQYF. The rearrangement uses TRBV6-5 and TRBJ2-3; 12 bases are shared with TRBD2. From germline, CDR1 is MNHEY and CDR2 SVGAGI. This CDR3 contains 15 residues. The V segment lost 5 bases and the J segment 1 base; nucleotides outside the gene matches: 1.

CDR3 DNA sequence: TGTGCCAGCAGCTTAACGTTTAGCGGGGACAATGAGCAGTTCTTC. This sequence encodes CASSLTFSGDNEQFF. This chain connects TRBV7-3 to TRBJ2-1, with 8 nucleotides matching TRBD2. The V segment lost 0 bases and the J segment 5 bases; nucleotides outside the gene matches: 3. The CDR3 consists of 15 residues. Germline CDR1 SGHTA, CDR2 FQGTGA.

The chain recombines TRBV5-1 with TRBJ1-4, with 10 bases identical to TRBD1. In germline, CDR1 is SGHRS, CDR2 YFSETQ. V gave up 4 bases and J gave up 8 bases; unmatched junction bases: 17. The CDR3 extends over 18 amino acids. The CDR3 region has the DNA TGCGCCAGCAGCCCCACCGGGACAGGGGATCCAGTCGGGGAAAAACTGTTTTTT. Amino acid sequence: CASSPTGTGDPVGEKLFF.

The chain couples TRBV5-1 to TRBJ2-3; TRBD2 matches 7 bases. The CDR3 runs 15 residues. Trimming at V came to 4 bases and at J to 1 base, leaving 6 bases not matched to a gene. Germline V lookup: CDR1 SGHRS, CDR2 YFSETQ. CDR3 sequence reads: CASSDTAGGTDTQYF. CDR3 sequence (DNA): TGCGCCAGCAGCGATACCGCGGGGGGCACAGATACGCAGTATTTT.

DNA for the CDR3: TGTGCCAGCAGCTTAGTCGACACCGGGGAGCTGTTTTTT. It specifies CASSLVDTGELFF. The chain is built from TRBV7-9 and TRBJ2-2, with D hard to call. The CDR3 sequence is 13 residues long. V shed 1 base and J shed 3 bases, with 3 bases lying between them. The germline CDR1 and CDR2 sequences are SEHNR and FQNEAQ (reference sequence).

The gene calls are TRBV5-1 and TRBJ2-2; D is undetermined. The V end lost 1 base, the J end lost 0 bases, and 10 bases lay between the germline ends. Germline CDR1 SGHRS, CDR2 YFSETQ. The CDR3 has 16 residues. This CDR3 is CASSLIPVANTGELFF. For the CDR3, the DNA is TGCGCCAGCAGCTTGATTCCGGTTGCGAACACCGGGGAGCTGTTTTTT.

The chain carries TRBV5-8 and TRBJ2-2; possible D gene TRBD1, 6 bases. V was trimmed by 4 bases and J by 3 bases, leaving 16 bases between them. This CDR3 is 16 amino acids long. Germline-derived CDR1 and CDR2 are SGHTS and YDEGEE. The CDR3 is CASSPTRGQDTGELFF. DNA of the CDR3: TGTGCCAGCAGCCCGACCCGGGGACAAGACACCGGGGAGCTGTTTTTT.

The CDR3 coding sequence is TGTGCCAGCAGCCAATCCAGGGTGTTCCATCATTCACCCCTCCACTTT. Its protein product is CASSQSRVFHHSPLHF. The V gene is TRBV3-1 (or the pseudogene TRBV3-2), the J gene TRBJ1-6, with a weak D call TRBD1 (5 bases). This CDR3 is built from 16 residues. The ends were cut back, 2 bases at V and 8 bases at J, with 16 bases in the middle. Germline V lookup: CDR1 LGHDT, CDR2 YNNKEL (reference sequence).

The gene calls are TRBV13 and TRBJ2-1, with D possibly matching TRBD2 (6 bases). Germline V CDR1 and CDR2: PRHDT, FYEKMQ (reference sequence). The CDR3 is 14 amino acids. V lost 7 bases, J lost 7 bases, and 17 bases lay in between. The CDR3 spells CASMADLGRNEQFF. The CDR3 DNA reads TGTGCCAGCATGGCGGACCTCGGGAGAAATGAGCAGTTCTTC.

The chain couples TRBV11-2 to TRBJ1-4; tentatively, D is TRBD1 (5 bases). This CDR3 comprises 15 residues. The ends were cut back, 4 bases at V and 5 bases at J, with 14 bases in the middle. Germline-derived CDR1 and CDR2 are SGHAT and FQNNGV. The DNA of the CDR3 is TGTGCCAGCAGCTCGACACCTAACAGGAATGAAAAACTGTTTTTT. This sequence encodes CASSSTPNRNEKLFF.

The CDR3 is CASSTAGTNYEQYF. In DNA form, the CDR3 reads TGTGCCAGTAGTACTGCCGGGACAAACTACGAGCAGTACTTC. This chain uses TRBV19 with TRBJ2-7; tentatively, D is TRBD1 (6 bases). The V end lost 4 bases, the J end lost 3 bases, and 13 bases lay between the germline ends. Germline values: CDR1 LNHDA, CDR2 SQIVND (reference sequence). This CDR3 has 14 residues.

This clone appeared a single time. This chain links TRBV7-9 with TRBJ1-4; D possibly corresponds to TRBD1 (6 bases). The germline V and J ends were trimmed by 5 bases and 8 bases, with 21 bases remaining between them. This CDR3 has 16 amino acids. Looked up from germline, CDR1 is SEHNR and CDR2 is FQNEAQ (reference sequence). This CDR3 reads CASSDRRQVDSEKLFF. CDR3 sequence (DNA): TGTGCCAGCAGCGACCGCCGACAGGTGGACTCGGAAAAACTGTTTTTT.

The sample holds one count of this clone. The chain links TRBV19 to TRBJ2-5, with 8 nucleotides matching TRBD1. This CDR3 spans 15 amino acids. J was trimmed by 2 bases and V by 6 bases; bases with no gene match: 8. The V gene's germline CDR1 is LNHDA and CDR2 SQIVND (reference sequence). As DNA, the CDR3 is TGTGCCAGTAGCACCGGGACAGGCCCACAAGAGACCCAGTACTTC. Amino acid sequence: CASSTGTGPQETQYF.

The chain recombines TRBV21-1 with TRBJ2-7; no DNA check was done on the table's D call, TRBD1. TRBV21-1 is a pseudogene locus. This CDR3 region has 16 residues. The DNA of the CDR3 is TGTGCCAGCAGCAAATATAACAGAAAGAGCTCCTACGAGCAGTACTTC. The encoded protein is CASSKYNRKSSYEQYF.

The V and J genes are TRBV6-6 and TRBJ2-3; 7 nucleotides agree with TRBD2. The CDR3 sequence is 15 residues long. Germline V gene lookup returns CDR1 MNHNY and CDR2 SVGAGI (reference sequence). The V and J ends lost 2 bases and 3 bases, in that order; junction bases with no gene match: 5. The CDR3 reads CASSYGLGGTDTQYF. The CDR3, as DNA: TGTGCCAGCAGTTACGGACTAGGTGGAACAGATACGCAGTATTTT.

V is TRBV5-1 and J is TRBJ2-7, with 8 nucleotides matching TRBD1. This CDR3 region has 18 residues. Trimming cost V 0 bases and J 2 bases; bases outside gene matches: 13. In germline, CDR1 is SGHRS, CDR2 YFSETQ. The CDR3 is CASSLGWLTGTGAYEQYF. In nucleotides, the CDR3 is TGCGCCAGCAGCTTGGGTTGGCTAACCGGGACAGGAGCCTACGAGCAGTACTTC. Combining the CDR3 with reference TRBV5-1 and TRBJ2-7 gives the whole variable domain KAGVTQTPRYLIKTRGQQVTLSCSPISGHRSVSWYQQTPGQGLQFLFEYFSETQRNKGNFPGRFSGRQFSNSRSEMNVSTLELGDSALYLCASSLGWLTGTGAYEQYFGPGTRLTVT.

CDR3 bases: TGTGCCAGCAGCTTAACAGGTAACACTGAAGCTTTCTTT. It is translated as CASSLTGNTEAFF. The rearrangement links TRBV3-1 (or the pseudogene TRBV3-2) to TRBJ1-1; possible D gene TRBD1, 5 bases. CDR1 and CDR2 from the germline V gene are LGHDT and YNNKEL (reference sequence). With 5 bases removed from V and 2 bases from J, the gap between germline ends came to 9 bases. The CDR3 is 13 amino acids.

The chain's CDR3 is CASSPTTGRTEAFF. The DNA of the CDR3 is TGTGCCAGCTCACCAACAACAGGGCGCACTGAAGCTTTCTTT. V is TRBV18 and J is TRBJ1-1; tentative D call: TRBD1 (6 bases). V was trimmed by 2 bases and J by 4 bases, leaving 11 bases between them. The CDR3 has 14 residues. The V gene's germline CDR1 is KGHSH and CDR2 LQKENI.

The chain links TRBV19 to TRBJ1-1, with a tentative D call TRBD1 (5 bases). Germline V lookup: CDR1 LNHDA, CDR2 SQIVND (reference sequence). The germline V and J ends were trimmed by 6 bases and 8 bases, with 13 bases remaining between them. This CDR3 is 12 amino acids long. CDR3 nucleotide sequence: TGTGCCAGTAGACAAAGACAGAAAGAAGCTTTCTTT. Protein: CASRQRQKEAFF.

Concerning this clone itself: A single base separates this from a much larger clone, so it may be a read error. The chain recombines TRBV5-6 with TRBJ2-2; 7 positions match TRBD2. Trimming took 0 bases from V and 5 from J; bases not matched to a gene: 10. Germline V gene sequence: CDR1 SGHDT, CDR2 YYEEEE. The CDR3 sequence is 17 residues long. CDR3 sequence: CASSLDPGGRGTGELFF. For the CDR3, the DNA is TGTGCCAGCAGCTTGGATCCGGGGGGTAGGGGAACCGGGGAGCTGTTTTTT.

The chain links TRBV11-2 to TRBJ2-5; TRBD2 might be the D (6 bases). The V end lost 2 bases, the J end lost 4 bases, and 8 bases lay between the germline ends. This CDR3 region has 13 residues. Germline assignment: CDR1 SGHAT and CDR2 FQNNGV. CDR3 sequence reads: CASSLFGGETQYF. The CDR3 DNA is TGTGCCAGCAGCTTATTCGGGGGAGAGACCCAGTACTTC.

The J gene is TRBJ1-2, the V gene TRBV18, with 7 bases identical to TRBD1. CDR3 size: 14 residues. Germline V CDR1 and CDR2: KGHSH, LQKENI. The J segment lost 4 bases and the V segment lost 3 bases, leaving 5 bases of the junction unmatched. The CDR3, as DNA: TGTGCCAGCTCACCGACCACAGGGGTCTATGGCTACACCTTC. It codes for CASSPTTGVYGYTF.

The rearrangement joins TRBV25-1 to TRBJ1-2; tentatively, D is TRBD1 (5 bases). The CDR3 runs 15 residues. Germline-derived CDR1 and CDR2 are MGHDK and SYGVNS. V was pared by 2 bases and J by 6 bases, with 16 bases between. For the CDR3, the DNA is TGTGCCAGCAGTGAAAGGGGCTCTACGATCGATGGCTACACCTTC. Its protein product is CASSERGSTIDGYTF.

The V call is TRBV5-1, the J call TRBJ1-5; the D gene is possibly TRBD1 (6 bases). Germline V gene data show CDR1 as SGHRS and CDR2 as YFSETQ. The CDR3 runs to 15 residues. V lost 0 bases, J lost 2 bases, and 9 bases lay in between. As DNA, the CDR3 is TGCGCCAGCAGCTTGGGGACAGTTCGCAATCAGCCCCAGCATTTT. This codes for CASSLGTVRNQPQHF. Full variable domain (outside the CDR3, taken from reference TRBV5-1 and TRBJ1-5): KAGVTQTPRYLIKTRGQQVTLSCSPISGHRSVSWYQQTPGQGLQFLFEYFSETQRNKGNFPGRFSGRQFSNSRSEMNVSTLELGDSALYLCASSLGTVRNQPQHFGDGTRLSIL.

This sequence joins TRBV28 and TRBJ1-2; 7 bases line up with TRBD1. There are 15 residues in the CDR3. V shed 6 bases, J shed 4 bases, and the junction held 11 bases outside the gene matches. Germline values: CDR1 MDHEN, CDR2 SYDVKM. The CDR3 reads CASSSARQGTYGYTF. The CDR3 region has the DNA TGTGCCAGCAGCTCAGCCCGACAGGGTACCTATGGCTACACCTTC.

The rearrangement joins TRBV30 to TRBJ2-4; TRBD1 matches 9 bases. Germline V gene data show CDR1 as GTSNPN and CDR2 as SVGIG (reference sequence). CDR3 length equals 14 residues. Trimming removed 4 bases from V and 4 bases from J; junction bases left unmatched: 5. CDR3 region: CAWKKDRGKNIQYF. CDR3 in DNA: TGTGCCTGGAAAAAAGACAGGGGGAAAAACATTCAGTACTTC.